This T cell receptor (beta chain) was recovered during a study of T cells in Graves' hyperthyroidism and ophthalmopathy. Study-level results: Blood shared most expanded thyroid clonotypes above 0.001. Ophthalmopathy could be told apart from stable hyperthyroidism with a 13 V-J model.

This clonotype was detected many times. The antigen is unknown. TCR beta CDR3 regions were amplified from RNA transcripts. TCR CDR3 regions were first amplified by RT-PCR with HTBI primers. Via MiXCR, TCRdb re-called the multiplex PCR reads, giving one row per CDR3 protein. The sample includes around 700,000 distinct CDR3 sequences, around a sixth seen only once; the top ten take 16%. Germline CDR1 reads MNHNS; CDR2 reads SASEGT. The CDR3 is 14 residues long. V was cut by 7 bases and J by 2 bases, with 14 bases left in between. This chain joins TRBV6-1 and TRBJ1-2; D perhaps matches TRBD1 (5 bases). This sequence was found in a woman in her forties or fifties with Graves' hyperthyroidism that later progressed to Graves' ophthalmopathy. The sequencing input was blood. Written as DNA, the CDR3 is TGTGCCAGCATTCACTGGGGCAACAACTATGGCTACACCTTC. Protein product: CASIHWGNNYGYTF.